The 8 T cell receptor beta chains below all came from one sample that was sequenced in a study of blood T cell repertoires in COVID-19. Clones were read by immunoSEQ multiplex PCR, and TCRdb kept only the in-frame ones, dropping some. This table has 290,000 or so clones, around 86% appearing once. Material: PBMCs or T cells enriched from blood (not recorded which). These receptors were obtained from a woman between 18 and 29 years old who had recovered from COVID-19.

V usage is TRBV7-2 and J usage is TRBJ1-6; D gene uncertain. Germline values: CDR1 SGHTA, CDR2 FQGNSA. V lost 5 bases, J lost 10 bases, and 15 bases lay in between. The CDR3 covers 14 residues. Here the CDR3 reads CASSPRVEGSPLHF. The CDR3, as DNA: TGTGCCAGCAGCCCTAGGGTCGAGGGCTCACCCCTCCACTTT. The whole variable domain, remainder taken from reference TRBV7-2 and TRBJ1-6, is GAGVSQSPSNKVTEKGKDVELRCDPISGHTALYWYRQSLGQGLEFLIYFQGNSAPDKSGLPSDRFSAERTGGSVSTLTIQRTQQEDSAVYLCASSPRVEGSPLHFGNGTRLTVT.

This clone was detected only a few times. This sequence joins TRBV19 and TRBJ2-3, with a tentative D call TRBD1 (5 bases). The CDR3 consists of 14 residues. The V end lost 6 bases, the J end lost 8 bases, and 18 bases lay between the germline ends. CDR1 and CDR2 (germline): LNHDA, SQIVND (reference sequence). The chain's CDR3 is CASRQDNHQGTQYF. CDR3 nucleotide sequence: TGTGCCAGTAGACAGGACAACCACCAAGGTACGCAGTATTTT.

This chain uses TRBV7-2 with TRBJ2-3; D is unclear. Trimming shortened V by 1 base and J by 2 bases, and 10 bases separated the two germline ends. Looked up from germline, CDR1 is SGHTA and CDR2 is FQGNSA. This CDR3 comprises 15 residues. The CDR3 region is CASSLGGVLTDTQYF. CDR3 bases: TGTGCCAGCAGCTTAGGTGGTGTACTCACAGATACGCAGTATTTT.

This clone is a singleton in its sample. The CDR3 is CASSHSGGSSSPLHF. In DNA form, the CDR3 reads TGTGCCAGCAGCCACTCAGGGGGGTCCTCTTCACCCCTCCACTTT. This sequence joins TRBV9 and TRBJ1-6, with 7 bases lining up with TRBD1. The CDR3 sequence is 15 residues long. Trimming removed 4 bases from V and 9 bases from J; junction bases left unmatched: 10. Germline-derived CDR1 and CDR2 are SGDLS and YYNGEE.

V and J are TRBV30 and TRBJ2-1; 7 nucleotides agree with TRBD2. The CDR3 runs to 12 residues. V was pared by 4 bases and J by 3 bases, with 0 bases of the junction left unmatched. Germline V gene data show CDR1 as GTSNPN and CDR2 as SVGIG (reference sequence). The DNA for the CDR3 is TGTGCCTGGACGGGGGGCTACAATGAGCAGTTCTTC. It is translated as CAWTGGYNEQFF.

This clone was observed a handful of times. This rearrangement joins TRBV6-5 to TRBJ2-1; D is possibly TRBD2 (5 bases). The germline V and J ends were trimmed by 3 bases and 9 bases, with 15 bases remaining between them. From germline, CDR1 is MNHEY and CDR2 SVGAGI. This CDR3 is 14 amino acids long. CDR3 nucleotides: TGTGCCAGCAGTTATGGGAGAGACAATAGTGAGCAGTTCTTC. This encodes CASSYGRDNSEQFF.

The chain uses TRBV7-6 and TRBJ2-3, with D possibly being TRBD2 (6 bases). The CDR3 has 15 amino acids. The germline V gene has CDR1 SGHVS and CDR2 FNYEAQ. Trimming cost V 1 base and J 4 bases, with 12 bases left between them. CDR3 sequence reads: CASSLDSGVPDTQYF. CDR3 sequence (DNA): TGTGCCAGCAGCTTAGACTCGGGAGTCCCAGATACGCAGTATTTT. Full variable domain (missing parts from reference TRBV7-6 and TRBJ2-3): GAGVSQSPRYKVTKRGQDVALRCDPISGHVSLYWYRQALGQGPEFLTYFNYEAQQDKSGLPNDRFSAERPEGSISTLTIQRTEQRDSAMYRCASSLDSGVPDTQYFGPGTRLTVL.

The chain joins TRBV28 to TRBJ2-7; weak D call: TRBD2 (5 bases). Looked up from germline, CDR1 is MDHEN and CDR2 is SYDVKM. Trimming removed 4 bases from V and 9 bases from J, with 16 bases in between. This CDR3 spans 13 amino acids. Here the CDR3 reads CASSSPRTGVQYF. The CDR3 DNA reads as TGTGCCAGCAGTTCTCCCCGGACTGGCGTGCAGTACTTC.